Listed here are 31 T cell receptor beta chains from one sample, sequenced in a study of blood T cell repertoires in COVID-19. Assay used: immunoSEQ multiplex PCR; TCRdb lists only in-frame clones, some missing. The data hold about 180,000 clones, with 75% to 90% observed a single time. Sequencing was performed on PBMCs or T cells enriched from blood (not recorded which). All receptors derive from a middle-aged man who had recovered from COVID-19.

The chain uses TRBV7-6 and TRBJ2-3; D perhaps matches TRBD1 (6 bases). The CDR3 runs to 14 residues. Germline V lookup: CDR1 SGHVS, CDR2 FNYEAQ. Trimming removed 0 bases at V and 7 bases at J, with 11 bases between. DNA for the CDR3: TGTGCCAGCAGCTTAGCGCTAGGGGGAAATACGCAGTATTTT. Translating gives CASSLALGGNTQYF.

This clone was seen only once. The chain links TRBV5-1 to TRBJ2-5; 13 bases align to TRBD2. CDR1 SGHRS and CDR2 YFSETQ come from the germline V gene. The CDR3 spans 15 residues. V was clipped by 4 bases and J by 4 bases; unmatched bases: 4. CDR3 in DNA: TGCGCCAGCAGCCCGACTAGCGGGGGGTCAGAGACCCAGTACTTC. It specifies CASSPTSGGSETQYF.

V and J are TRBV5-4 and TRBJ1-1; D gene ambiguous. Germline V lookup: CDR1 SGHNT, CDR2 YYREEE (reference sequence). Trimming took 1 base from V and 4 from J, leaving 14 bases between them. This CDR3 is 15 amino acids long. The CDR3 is CASSLSPAAGTEAFF. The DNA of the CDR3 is TGTGCCAGCAGCTTGTCACCAGCGGCAGGCACTGAAGCTTTCTTT.

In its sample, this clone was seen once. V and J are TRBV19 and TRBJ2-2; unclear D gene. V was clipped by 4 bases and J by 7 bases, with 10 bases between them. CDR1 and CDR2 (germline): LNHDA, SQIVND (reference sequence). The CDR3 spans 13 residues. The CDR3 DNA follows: TGTGCCAGTAGTACACGAGTTGACGGGGAGCTGTTTTTT. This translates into CASSTRVDGELFF.

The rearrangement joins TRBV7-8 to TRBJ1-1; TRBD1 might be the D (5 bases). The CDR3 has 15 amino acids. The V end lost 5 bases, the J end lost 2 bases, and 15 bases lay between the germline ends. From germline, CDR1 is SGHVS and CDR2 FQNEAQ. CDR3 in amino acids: CASSGGVQGNTEAFF. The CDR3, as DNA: TGTGCCAGCAGCGGGGGGGTCCAGGGCAACACTGAAGCTTTCTTT.

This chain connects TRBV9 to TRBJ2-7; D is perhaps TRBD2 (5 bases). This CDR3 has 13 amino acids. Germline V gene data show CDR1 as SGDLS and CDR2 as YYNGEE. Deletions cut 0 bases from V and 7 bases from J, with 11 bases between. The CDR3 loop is CASSVVDRGEQYF. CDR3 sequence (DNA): TGTGCCAGCAGCGTAGTGGATCGGGGTGAGCAGTACTTC.

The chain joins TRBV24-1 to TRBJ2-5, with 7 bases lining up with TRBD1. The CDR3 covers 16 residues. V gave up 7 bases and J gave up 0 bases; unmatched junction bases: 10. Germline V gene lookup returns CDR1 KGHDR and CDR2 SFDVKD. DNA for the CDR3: TGTGCCACCAGCCCTACAGGGGACCAAAACCAAGAGACCCAGTACTTC. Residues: CATSPTGDQNQETQYF.

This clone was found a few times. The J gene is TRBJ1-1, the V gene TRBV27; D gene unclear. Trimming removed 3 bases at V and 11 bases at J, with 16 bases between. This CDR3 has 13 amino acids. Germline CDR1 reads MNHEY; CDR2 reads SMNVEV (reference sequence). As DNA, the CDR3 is TGTGCCAGCAGTTTGTTTCTGGGAGGCGAGGCTTTCTTT. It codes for CASSLFLGGEAFF.

The CDR3 nucleotides read TGTGCCAGCAGTGAAGCCCCCGGGACTACCTACGAGCAGTACTTC. Amino acid sequence: CASSEAPGTTYEQYF. The chain is built from TRBV2 and TRBJ2-7; 7 bases are shared with TRBD2. CDR1 is SNHLY, CDR2 FYNNEI, per germline. The CDR3 contains 15 residues. The J segment lost 2 bases and the V segment lost 0 bases, leaving 4 bases of the junction unmatched.

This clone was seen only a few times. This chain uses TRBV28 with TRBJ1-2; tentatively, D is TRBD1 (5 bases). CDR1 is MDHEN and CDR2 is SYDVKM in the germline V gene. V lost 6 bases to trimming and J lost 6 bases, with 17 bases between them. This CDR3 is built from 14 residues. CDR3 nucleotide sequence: TGTGCCAGCAGGCGGGACCCTGGGAGGGATGGCTACACCTTC. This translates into CASRRDPGRDGYTF.

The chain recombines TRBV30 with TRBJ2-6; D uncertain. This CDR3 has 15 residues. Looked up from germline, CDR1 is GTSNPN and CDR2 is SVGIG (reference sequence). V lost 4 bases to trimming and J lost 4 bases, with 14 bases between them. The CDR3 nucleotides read TGTGCCTGGACAGGCCCCCACTCCGGGGCCAACGTCCTGACTTTC. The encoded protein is CAWTGPHSGANVLTF.

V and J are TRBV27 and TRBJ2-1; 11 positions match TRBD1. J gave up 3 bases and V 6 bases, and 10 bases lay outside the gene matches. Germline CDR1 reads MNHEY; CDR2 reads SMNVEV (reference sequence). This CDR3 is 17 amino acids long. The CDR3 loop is CASRGTGGLRRYNEQFF. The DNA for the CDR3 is TGTGCCAGCAGGGGGACAGGGGGTTTAAGGCGCTACAATGAGCAGTTCTTC.

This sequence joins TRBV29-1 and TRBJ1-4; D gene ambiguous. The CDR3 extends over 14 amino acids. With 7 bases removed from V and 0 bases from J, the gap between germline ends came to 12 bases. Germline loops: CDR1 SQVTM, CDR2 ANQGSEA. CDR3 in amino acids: CSATGGATNEKLFF. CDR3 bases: TGCAGCGCCACCGGCGGGGCAACTAATGAAAAACTGTTTTTT.

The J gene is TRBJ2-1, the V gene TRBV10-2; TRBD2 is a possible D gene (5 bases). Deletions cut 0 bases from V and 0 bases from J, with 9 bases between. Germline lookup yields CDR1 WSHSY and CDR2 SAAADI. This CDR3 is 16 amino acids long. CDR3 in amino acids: CASSESRGSSYNEQFF. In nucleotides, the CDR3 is TGCGCCAGCAGTGAGTCTCGGGGAAGCTCCTACAATGAGCAGTTCTTC.

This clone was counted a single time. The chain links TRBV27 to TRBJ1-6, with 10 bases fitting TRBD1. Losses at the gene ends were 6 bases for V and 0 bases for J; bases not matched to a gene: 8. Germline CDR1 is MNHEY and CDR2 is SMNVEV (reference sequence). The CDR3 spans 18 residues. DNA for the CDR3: TGTGCCAGCAGCCCTTTGGGGACAGGGGTCTCCTATAATTCACCCCTCCACTTT. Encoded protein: CASSPLGTGVSYNSPLHF.

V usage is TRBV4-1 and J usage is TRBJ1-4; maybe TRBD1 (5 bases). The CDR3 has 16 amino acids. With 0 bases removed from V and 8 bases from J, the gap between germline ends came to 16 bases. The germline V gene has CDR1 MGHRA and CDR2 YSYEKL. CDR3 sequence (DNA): TGCGCCAGCAGCCAAGATGAGAGGCCAGGGAAGGAAAAACTGTTTTTT. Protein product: CASSQDERPGKEKLFF.

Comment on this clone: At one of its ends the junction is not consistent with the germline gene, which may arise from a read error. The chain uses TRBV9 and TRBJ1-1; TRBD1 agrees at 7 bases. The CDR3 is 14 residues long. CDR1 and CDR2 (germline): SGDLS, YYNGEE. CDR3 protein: CASSPMTGNSEAFF. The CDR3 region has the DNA TGTGCCAGCAGCCCGATGACAGGGAACTCTGAAGCTTTCTTT.

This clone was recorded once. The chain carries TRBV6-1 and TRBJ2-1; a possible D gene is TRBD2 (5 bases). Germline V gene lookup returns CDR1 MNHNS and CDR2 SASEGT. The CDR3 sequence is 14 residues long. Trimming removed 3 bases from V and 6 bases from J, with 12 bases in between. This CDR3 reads CASSEPGGINEQFF. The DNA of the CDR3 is TGTGCCAGCAGTGAGCCAGGAGGTATCAATGAGCAGTTCTTC.

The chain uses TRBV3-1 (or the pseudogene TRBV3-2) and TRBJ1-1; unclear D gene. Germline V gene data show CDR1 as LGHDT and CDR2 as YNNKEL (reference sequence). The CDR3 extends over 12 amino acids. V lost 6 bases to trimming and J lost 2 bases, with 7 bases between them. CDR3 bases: TGTGCCAGCAGGGCGGTAAACACTGAAGCTTTCTTT. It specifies CASRAVNTEAFF.

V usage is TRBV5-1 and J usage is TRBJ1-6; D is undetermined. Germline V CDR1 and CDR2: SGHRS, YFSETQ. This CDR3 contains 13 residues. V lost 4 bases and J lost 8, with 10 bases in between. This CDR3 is CASSPTGDSPLHF. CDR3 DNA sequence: TGCGCCAGCAGCCCCACTGGTGATTCACCCCTCCACTTT.

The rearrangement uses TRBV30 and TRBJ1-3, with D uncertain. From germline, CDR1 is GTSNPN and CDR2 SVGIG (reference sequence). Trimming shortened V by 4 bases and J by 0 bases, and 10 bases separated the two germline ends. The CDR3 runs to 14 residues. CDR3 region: CAWNDGASGNTIYF. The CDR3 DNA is TGTGCCTGGAACGACGGAGCCTCTGGAAACACCATATATTTT.

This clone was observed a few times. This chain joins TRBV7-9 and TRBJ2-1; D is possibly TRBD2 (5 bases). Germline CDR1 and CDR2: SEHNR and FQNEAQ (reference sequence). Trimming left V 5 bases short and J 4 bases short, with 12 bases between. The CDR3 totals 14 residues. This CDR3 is CASSDGKTYNEQFF. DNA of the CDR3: TGTGCCAGCAGCGACGGGAAGACTTACAATGAGCAGTTCTTC.

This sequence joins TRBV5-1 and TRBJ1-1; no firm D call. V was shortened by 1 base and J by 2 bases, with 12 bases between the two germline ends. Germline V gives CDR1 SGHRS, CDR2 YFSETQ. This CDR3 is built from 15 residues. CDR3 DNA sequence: TGCGCCAGCAGCTTGAATATCTGGAGTAACACTGAAGCTTTCTTT. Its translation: CASSLNIWSNTEAFF.

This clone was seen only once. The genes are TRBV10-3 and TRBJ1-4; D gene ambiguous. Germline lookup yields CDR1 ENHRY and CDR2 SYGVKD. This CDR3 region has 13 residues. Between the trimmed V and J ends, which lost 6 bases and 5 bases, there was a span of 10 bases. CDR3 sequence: CAIRPPGNEKLFF. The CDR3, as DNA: TGTGCCATCAGACCTCCGGGGAATGAAAAACTGTTTTTT.

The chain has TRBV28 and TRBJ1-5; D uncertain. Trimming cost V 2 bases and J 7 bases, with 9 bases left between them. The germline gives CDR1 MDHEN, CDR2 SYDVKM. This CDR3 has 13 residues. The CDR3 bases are TGTGCCAGCAGTTTAAGCTCCGGGCAGCCCCAGCATTTT. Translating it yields CASSLSSGQPQHF.

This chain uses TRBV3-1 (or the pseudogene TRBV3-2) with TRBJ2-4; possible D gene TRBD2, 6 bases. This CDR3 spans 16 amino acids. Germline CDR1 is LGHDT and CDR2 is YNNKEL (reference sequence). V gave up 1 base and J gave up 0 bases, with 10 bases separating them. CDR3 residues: CASSQGRGLAKNIQYF. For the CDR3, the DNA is TGTGCCAGCAGCCAAGGACGGGGACTAGCCAAAAACATTCAGTACTTC.

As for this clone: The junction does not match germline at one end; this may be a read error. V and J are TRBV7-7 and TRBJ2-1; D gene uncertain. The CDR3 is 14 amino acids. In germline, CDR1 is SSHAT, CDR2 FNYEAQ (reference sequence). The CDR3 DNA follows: TGTGCTAGCAGCTCTCGACTCCTTTCCGGCGAGCAGTTCTTC. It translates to CASSSRLLSGEQFF.

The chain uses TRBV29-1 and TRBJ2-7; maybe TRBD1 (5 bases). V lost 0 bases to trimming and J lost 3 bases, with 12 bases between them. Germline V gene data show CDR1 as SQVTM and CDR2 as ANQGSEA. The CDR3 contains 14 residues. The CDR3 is CSVEDHGQYYEQYF. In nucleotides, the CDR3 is TGCAGCGTTGAAGATCACGGACAATACTACGAGCAGTACTTC.

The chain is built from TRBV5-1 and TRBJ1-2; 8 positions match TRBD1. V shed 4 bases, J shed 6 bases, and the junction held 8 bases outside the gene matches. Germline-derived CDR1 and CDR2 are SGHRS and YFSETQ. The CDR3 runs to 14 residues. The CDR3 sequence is CASSPGTGKDGYTF. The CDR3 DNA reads TGCGCCAGCAGCCCTGGGACAGGAAAAGATGGCTACACCTTC.

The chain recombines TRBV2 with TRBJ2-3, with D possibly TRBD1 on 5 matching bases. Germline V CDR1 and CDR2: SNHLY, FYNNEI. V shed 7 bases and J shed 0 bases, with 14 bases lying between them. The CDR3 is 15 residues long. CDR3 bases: TGTGCCAGCAAGTATGACAGAACTAGCACAGATACGCAGTATTTT. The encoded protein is CASKYDRTSTDTQYF.

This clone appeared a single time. The CDR3: CASSPSQGRSPLHF. The CDR3, as DNA: TGTGCCAGCTCACCCTCGCAGGGTCGGTCACCCCTCCACTTT. The chain has TRBV18 and TRBJ1-6; perhaps TRBD1 as D (5 bases). The germline gives CDR1 KGHSH, CDR2 LQKENI. CDR3 length: 14 residues. Between the trimmed V and J ends, which lost 3 bases and 10 bases, there was a span of 13 bases.